The clone carrying this T cell receptor (beta chain) turned up a few times. Cell sorting via CD45RO/CCR7/CD25/CD127/CD95/CD27 was performed to obtain CD4+ naive, central memory, regulatory and stem cell-like memory cells. This entry is derived from a study of beta chain features in type 1 diabetes. cDNA synthesis used the whole RNA isolate, giving expressed TCRB sequences. Produced via immunoSEQ multiplex PCR; TCRdb's table is partial and in-frame only. The sample records roughly 170,000 clones, about 12% being singletons. This CDR3 region has 13 residues. With 4 bases removed from V and 9 bases from J, the gap between germline ends came to 14 bases. Germline V gives CDR1 SGHTA, CDR2 FQGTGA.

Sequenced material: central memory CD4+ T cells from blood. The V call is TRBV7-3, the J call TRBJ2-3; D is perhaps TRBD1 (6 bases). The TCR originated in a woman aged 18 to 35 in good health. CDR3 coding DNA: TGTGCCAGCAGCTCGCCGGGACACACAACGCAGTATTTT. As protein: CASSSPGHTTQYF.